This entry is about one T cell receptor beta chain. The antigen is undetermined. V was pared by 4 bases and J by 0 bases, with 11 bases of the junction left unmatched. From germline, CDR1 is SNHLY and CDR2 FYNNEI. This CDR3 is built from 18 residues. The record originates from a study of T cell repertoires in cytomegalovirus infection. Study-level background: Both CMV infection and a matching HLA type were indicated by public TCR beta signatures.

TCRdb re-called the reads through MiXCR, storing one row per CDR3 protein. In the table there are 550,000 to 850,000 distinct CDR3 sequences, roughly a third of which are singletons. The sample in question was cultured PBMCs, obtained from culture after CMV antigen stimulation. The TCR sequence derives from a human donor in good health (CMV status not recorded). Some clones in this sample may be carry-over from other donors' samples. The chain recombines TRBV2 with TRBJ2-4; 8 bases are a match to TRBD1. This CDR3 is CASSAGTGFNLAKNIQYF. Here the CDR3 DNA reads TGTGCCAGCAGTGCGGGGACAGGATTTAATTTAGCCAAAAACATTCAGTACTTC.